The 14 T cell receptor beta chains below were found in one sample sequenced in a study of blood T cell repertoires in COVID-19. Sequencing used immunoSEQ multiplex PCR; TCRdb keeps in-frame clones, though not all of them. Seen here are 130,000 to 150,000 clones, approximately 91% observed once, and the top ten hold about 2.5%. Sequencing used peripheral blood. Receptors originate from a human donor in a cohort sampled during active COVID-19.

The chain joins TRBV3-1 (or the pseudogene TRBV3-2) to TRBJ1-1, with D maybe TRBD1 (5 bases). The CDR3 runs to 14 residues. From germline, CDR1 is LGHDT and CDR2 YNNKEL (reference sequence). V lost 4 bases and J 1 base, leaving 10 bases between the germline ends. In DNA, the CDR3 is TGTGCCAGCAGCCCCAGGGTCCGGAACACTGAAGCTTTCTTT. This gives the protein CASSPRVRNTEAFF.

CDR3 residues: CATSRDSLGVGGSQETQYF. As DNA, the CDR3 is TGTGCCACCAGCAGAGATTCCCTGGGGGTGGGGGGATCACAAGAGACCCAGTACTTC. V is TRBV15 and J is TRBJ2-5; D possibly corresponds to TRBD2 (6 bases). CDR3 length: 19 amino acids. CDR1 is LNHNV and CDR2 is YYDKDF in the germline V gene (reference sequence). V lost 0 bases and J lost 2, with 22 bases in between.

The rearrangement links TRBV11-3 to TRBJ2-1; D is undetermined. The ends were cut back, 4 bases at V and 4 bases at J, with 8 bases in the middle. Germline V gene sequence: CDR1 SGHNT, CDR2 YENEEA. The CDR3 totals 13 residues. The CDR3 loop is CASSSLEYNEQFF. As DNA, the CDR3 is TGTGCCAGCAGCTCCCTAGAGTACAATGAGCAGTTCTTC.

V usage is TRBV3-1 (or the pseudogene TRBV3-2) and J usage is TRBJ2-7; no clear D gene. V was trimmed by 1 base and J by 3 bases, leaving 4 bases between them. The germline gives CDR1 LGHDT, CDR2 YNNKEL (reference sequence). CDR3 size: 12 residues. The CDR3: CASSQAVYEQYF. CDR3 bases: TGTGCCAGCAGCCAAGCTGTCTACGAGCAGTACTTC.

This clone was found a few times. The rearrangement joins TRBV19 to TRBJ1-5, with 7 nucleotides matching TRBD1. The junction had 13 bases not matched to a gene; V was cut back by 5 bases and J by 3 bases. Germline-derived CDR1 and CDR2 are LNHDA and SQIVND (reference sequence). CDR3 length: 17 amino acids. This CDR3 is CASSLDRYWGANQPQHF. The CDR3, as DNA: TGTGCCAGTAGTTTGGACAGGTATTGGGGGGCCAATCAGCCCCAGCATTTT.

This chain links TRBV29-1 with TRBJ2-1; 11 positions match TRBD2. The ends lost 6 bases at V and 8 bases at J; junction bases unmatched: 15. CDR3 length: 16 residues. Germline V lookup: CDR1 SQVTM, CDR2 ANQGSEA. The chain's CDR3 is CSVGPSGGPGRDEQFF. Here the CDR3 DNA reads TGCAGCGTGGGCCCTAGCGGGGGGCCCGGTCGGGATGAGCAGTTCTTC.

This chain connects TRBV2 to TRBJ2-1; 15 bases align to TRBD2. The CDR3 spans 18 residues. Germline V gene sequence: CDR1 SNHLY, CDR2 FYNNEI. Trimming took 5 bases from V and 7 from J; bases not matched to a gene: 12. Written as DNA, the CDR3 is TGTGCCAGCAGTTATCTAAGGACTAGCGGGAGGGCCGGGAATGAGCAGTTCTTC. Encoded protein: CASSYLRTSGRAGNEQFF. The whole variable domain, remainder taken from reference TRBV2 and TRBJ2-1, is EPEVTQTPSHQVTQMGQEVILRCVPISNHLYFYWYRQILGQKVEFLVSFYNNEISEKSEIFDDQFSVERPDGSNFTLKIRSTKLEDSAMYFCASSYLRTSGRAGNEQFFGPGTRLTVL.

This sequence joins TRBV5-1 and TRBJ2-1; 16 bases align to TRBD2. This CDR3 contains 18 residues. The trim removed 3 bases at V and 1 base at J, leaving 4 bases unmatched. Germline CDR1 and CDR2: SGHRS and YFSETQ. The DNA for the CDR3 is TGCGCCAGCAGCTCCCCGGGACTAGCGGGAGGGTCCTACAATGAGCAGTTCTTC. Amino acid sequence: CASSSPGLAGGSYNEQFF. The full variable domain, completed using reference TRBV5-1 and TRBJ2-1, is KAGVTQTPRYLIKTRGQQVTLSCSPISGHRSVSWYQQTPGQGLQFLFEYFSETQRNKGNFPGRFSGRQFSNSRSEMNVSTLELGDSALYLCASSSPGLAGGSYNEQFFGPGTRLTVL.

This clone was detected only a few times. The chain employs TRBV2 and TRBJ1-3; 7 positions agree with TRBD1. The ends lost 10 bases at V and 1 base at J; junction bases unmatched: 10. The CDR3 contains 15 residues. Looked up from germline, CDR1 is SNHLY and CDR2 is FYNNEI. The CDR3 DNA is TGTGCCACCCGACAGGGAGGCCCGTCTGGAAACACCATATATTTT. It specifies CATRQGGPSGNTIYF.

V is TRBV5-4 and J is TRBJ2-7; 9 nucleotides align to TRBD2. The ends lost 4 bases at V and 0 bases at J; junction bases unmatched: 8. The CDR3 is 16 residues long. The V gene's germline CDR1 is SGHNT and CDR2 YYREEE (reference sequence). The CDR3 reads CASSPGSGGSSYEQYF. CDR3 nucleotide sequence: TGTGCCAGCAGCCCCGGTAGCGGGGGCTCCTCCTACGAGCAGTACTTC.

CDR3 sequence (DNA): TGTGCCAGCAGTGAAGTGGGACATACGACTTCTGGGGCCAACGTCCTGACTTTC. The encoded protein is CASSEVGHTTSGANVLTF. The V gene is TRBV25-1, the J gene TRBJ2-6; D is perhaps TRBD1 (6 bases). Trimming removed 2 bases at V and 1 base at J, with 15 bases between. The CDR3 contains 18 residues. Germline lookup yields CDR1 MGHDK and CDR2 SYGVNS.

The CDR3 DNA reads as TGTGCCTGGAGCCACGGACAGGGGGGAAACACCGGGGAGCTGTTTTTT. Amino acid sequence: CAWSHGQGGNTGELFF. The chain has TRBV30 and TRBJ2-2, with TRBD1 matching over 10 bases. The CDR3 sequence is 16 residues long. In germline, CDR1 is GTSNPN, CDR2 SVGIG (reference sequence). The V gene end was trimmed by 3 bases and the J gene end by 2 bases; junction bases not matched to a gene: 6.

This clone appeared a single time. The rearrangement joins TRBV7-2 to TRBJ2-7, with D unresolved. CDR1 and CDR2 from the germline V gene are SGHTA and FQGNSA. This CDR3 is built from 15 residues. V was pared by 1 base and J by 6 bases, with 16 bases between. CDR3 sequence: CASSLVSGSSTEQYF. CDR3 nucleotide sequence: TGTGCCAGCAGCTTAGTATCGGGTTCTTCTACCGAGCAGTACTTC.

The chain carries TRBV7-9 and TRBJ2-1; perhaps TRBD2 as D (6 bases). This CDR3 region has 14 residues. Trimming left V 6 bases short and J 2 bases short, with 11 bases between. CDR1 is SEHNR, CDR2 FQNEAQ, per germline (reference sequence). Here the CDR3 reads CASSSRETYNEQFF. The CDR3 DNA is TGTGCCAGCAGTAGTCGGGAGACCTACAATGAGCAGTTCTTC.